The 16 T cell receptor beta chains reported below all come from one sample, sequenced in a study of cytomegalovirus exposure and HLA in healthy donors. Sequencing used immunoSEQ multiplex PCR; TCRdb keeps in-frame clones, though not all of them. The sample has 250,000 or so clones, roughly 89% seen once. Sequencing used PBMCs. Every receptor here comes from a young man in good health and CMV-seronegative.

This clone was observed a single time. The J gene is TRBJ1-2, the V gene TRBV4-1; D may be TRBD1 (5 bases). The CDR3 contains 14 residues. The germline gives CDR1 MGHRA, CDR2 YSYEKL. Trimming stripped 0 bases from V and 1 base from J, with 6 bases between. In nucleotides, the CDR3 is TGCGCCAGCAGCCAAGACAGGGATAACTATGGCTACACCTTC. Its protein product is CASSQDRDNYGYTF.

The CDR3 DNA is TGTGCCAGCAGCCCCACAGGGTTCTATGGCTACACCTTC. Translated: CASSPTGFYGYTF. V gene TRBV27 combines with J gene TRBJ1-2; possibly TRBD1 for D (6 bases). CDR1 and CDR2 (germline): MNHEY, SMNVEV (reference sequence). V was cut by 6 bases and J by 4 bases, with 12 bases left in between. The CDR3 spans 13 residues.

The chain uses TRBV27 and TRBJ2-7, with TRBD2 as a possible D gene (6 bases). Germline CDR1 MNHEY, CDR2 SMNVEV (reference sequence). With 6 bases removed from V and 2 bases from J, the gap between germline ends came to 17 bases. The CDR3 length is 15 residues. In DNA, the CDR3 is TGTGCCAGCAGGCAACCCTCGGGCGGGGCCTACGAGCAGTACTTC. Its protein product is CASRQPSGGAYEQYF.

The genes are TRBV19 and TRBJ2-7, with D tentatively TRBD1 (6 bases). Trimming cost V 7 bases and J 5 bases, with 18 bases left between them. The CDR3 sequence is 14 residues long. The germline V gene has CDR1 LNHDA and CDR2 SQIVND (reference sequence). CDR3 in amino acids: CASTLRGGVNEQYF. As DNA, the CDR3 is TGTGCCAGTACTTTGCGAGGGGGTGTGAACGAGCAGTACTTC.

The rearrangement links TRBV2 to TRBJ2-2; D is undetermined. Germline values: CDR1 SNHLY, CDR2 FYNNEI. V lost 7 bases and J 0 bases, leaving 12 bases between the germline ends. The CDR3 has 15 amino acids. CDR3 loop: CASKFEVANTGELFF. CDR3 bases: TGTGCCAGCAAGTTCGAGGTCGCGAACACCGGGGAGCTGTTTTTT.

This clone was seen only once. The chain joins TRBV27 to TRBJ2-7; 7 nucleotides agree with TRBD1. Losses at the gene ends were 5 bases for V and 5 bases for J; bases not matched to a gene: 12. The germline V gene encodes CDR1 MNHEY and CDR2 SMNVEV (reference sequence). The CDR3 totals 15 residues. The CDR3 coding sequence is TGTGCCAGCAGTGATTTAGTACAGGGGTACGACGAGCAGTACTTC. Translation: CASSDLVQGYDEQYF.

The chain employs TRBV6-1 and TRBJ2-2; TRBD2 matches 7 bases. CDR1 and CDR2 from the germline V gene are MNHNS and SASEGT. The J segment lost 3 bases and the V segment lost 5 bases, leaving 6 bases of the junction unmatched. CDR3 length: 15 residues. CDR3: CASSRAGYDTGELFF. Written as DNA, the CDR3 is TGTGCCAGCAGTCGAGCGGGATACGACACCGGGGAGCTGTTTTTT.

The chain recombines TRBV11-3 with TRBJ2-2, with 9 positions matching TRBD1. Germline V gives CDR1 SGHNT, CDR2 YENEEA. The length of the CDR3 is 16 residues. The V and J ends lost 4 bases and 5 bases, in that order; junction bases with no gene match: 8. The CDR3 region has the DNA TGTGCCAGCAGCTCCCACAGGGGGCCCGGGACCGGGGAGCTGTTTTTT. The encoded protein is CASSSHRGPGTGELFF. The whole variable domain, filled in from reference TRBV11-3 and TRBJ2-2, reads EAGVVQSPRYKIIEKKQPVAFWCNPISGHNTLYWYLQNLGQGPELLIRYENEEAVDDSQLPKDRFSAERLKGVDSTLKIQPAELGDSAVYLCASSSHRGPGTGELFFGEGSRLTVL.

This chain uses TRBV7-9 with TRBJ2-5, with D possibly matching TRBD2 (6 bases). The CDR3 has 17 amino acids. V was cut by 4 bases and J by 5 bases, with 23 bases left in between. Germline assignment: CDR1 SEHNR and CDR2 FQNEAQ (reference sequence). CDR3 protein: CASSSRGMPILEETQYF. CDR3 coding DNA: TGTGCCAGCAGCTCGCGGGGAATGCCGATCCTTGAGGAGACCCAGTACTTC.

In its sample, this clone was seen once. This rearrangement joins TRBV4-3 to TRBJ2-1; D is perhaps TRBD1 (6 bases). CDR1 and CDR2 (germline): LGHNA, YSLEER. V was trimmed by 2 bases and J by 7 bases, leaving 12 bases between them. The CDR3 is 14 residues long. This chain's CDR3 is CASSQLIQGNEQFF. The CDR3 DNA follows: TGCGCCAGCAGCCAACTTATTCAGGGGAATGAGCAGTTCTTC.

The rearrangement joins TRBV6-5 to TRBJ2-7, with a tentative D call TRBD2 (5 bases). The V and J ends lost 5 bases and 2 bases respectively, with 10 bases between them. Per germline, CDR1 MNHEY and CDR2 SVGAGI. The CDR3 covers 13 residues. Here the CDR3 DNA reads TGTGCCAGCAGTAGACCGGGAACCTACGAGCAGTACTTC. Translated: CASSRPGTYEQYF.

The chain employs TRBV18 and TRBJ1-2; D is perhaps TRBD1 (5 bases). V shed 6 bases and J shed 3 bases, with 17 bases lying between them. From germline, CDR1 is KGHSH and CDR2 LQKENI. The CDR3 spans 15 residues. The chain's CDR3 is CASSLPDSGYYGYTF. The CDR3 coding sequence is TGTGCCAGCTCGCTACCTGACAGTGGATACTATGGCTACACCTTC. Using reference TRBV18 and TRBJ1-2 for the parts outside the CDR3, the full variable domain is NAGVMQNPRHLVRRRGQEARLRCSPMKGHSHVYWYRQLPEEGLKFMVYLQKENIIDESGMPKERFSAEFPKEGPSILRIQQVVRGDSAAYFCASSLPDSGYYGYTFGSGTRLTVV.

V gene TRBV6-5 combines with J gene TRBJ1-2; D is undetermined. V was trimmed by 1 base and J by 4 bases, leaving 7 bases between them. CDR3 length equals 13 residues. The germline CDR1 and CDR2 sequences are MNHEY and SVGAGI. The CDR3 here is CASSYFGGYGYTF. The CDR3 bases are TGTGCCAGCAGTTACTTCGGTGGCTATGGCTACACCTTC.

The chain uses TRBV5-6 and TRBJ2-7; no definite D call. This CDR3 region has 13 residues. Looked up from germline, CDR1 is SGHDT and CDR2 is YYEEEE. V was cut by 3 bases and J by 2 bases, with 9 bases left in between. As DNA, the CDR3 is TGTGCCAGCAGCTCCGGGTCCCCCTACGAGCAGTACTTC. Its translation is CASSSGSPYEQYF.

This clone was detected only once. This chain joins TRBV7-9 and TRBJ2-7, with 9 bases identical to TRBD1. Germline loops: CDR1 SEHNR, CDR2 FQNEAQ (reference sequence). CDR3 length equals 15 residues. V was clipped by 5 bases and J by 7 bases; unmatched bases: 12. As DNA, the CDR3 is TGTGCCAGCAGCCCGACGACGGGACAGGGTAAAGAGCAGTACTTC. This gives the protein CASSPTTGQGKEQYF. The full variable domain, with the rest looked up from reference TRBV7-9 and TRBJ2-7, is DTGVSQNPRHKITKRGQNVTFRCDPISEHNRLYWYRQTLGQGPEFLTYFQNEAQLEKSRLLSDRFSAERPKGSFSTLEIQRTEQGDSAMYLCASSPTTGQGKEQYFGPGTRLTVT.

With regard to this clone: An end of the junction differs from the germline gene, which may be a read error. In DNA form, the CDR3 reads TGTGCCAGCAGGCCCCCGGGACAGGGGGCGGGGGAAAACTTC. It encodes CASRPPGQGAGENF. The V call is TRBV6-5, the J call TRBJ2-7; 12 positions match TRBD1. Germline-derived CDR1 and CDR2 are MNHEY and SVGAGI. The CDR3 has 14 residues.